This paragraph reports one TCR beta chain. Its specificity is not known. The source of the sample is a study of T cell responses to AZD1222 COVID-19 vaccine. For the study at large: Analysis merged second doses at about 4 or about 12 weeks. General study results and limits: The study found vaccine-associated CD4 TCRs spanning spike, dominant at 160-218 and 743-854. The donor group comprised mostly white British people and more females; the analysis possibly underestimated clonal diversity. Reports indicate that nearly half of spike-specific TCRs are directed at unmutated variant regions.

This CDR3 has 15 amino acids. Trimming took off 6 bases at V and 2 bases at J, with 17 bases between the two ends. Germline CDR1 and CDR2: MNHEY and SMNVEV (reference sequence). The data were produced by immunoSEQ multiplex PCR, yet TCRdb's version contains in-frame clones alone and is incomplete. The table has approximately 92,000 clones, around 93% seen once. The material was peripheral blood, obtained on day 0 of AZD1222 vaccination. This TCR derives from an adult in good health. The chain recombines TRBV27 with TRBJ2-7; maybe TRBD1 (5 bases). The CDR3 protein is CASSPRQRPTYEQYF. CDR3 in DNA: TGTGCCAGCAGCCCCCGACAGAGACCAACCTACGAGCAGTACTTC.